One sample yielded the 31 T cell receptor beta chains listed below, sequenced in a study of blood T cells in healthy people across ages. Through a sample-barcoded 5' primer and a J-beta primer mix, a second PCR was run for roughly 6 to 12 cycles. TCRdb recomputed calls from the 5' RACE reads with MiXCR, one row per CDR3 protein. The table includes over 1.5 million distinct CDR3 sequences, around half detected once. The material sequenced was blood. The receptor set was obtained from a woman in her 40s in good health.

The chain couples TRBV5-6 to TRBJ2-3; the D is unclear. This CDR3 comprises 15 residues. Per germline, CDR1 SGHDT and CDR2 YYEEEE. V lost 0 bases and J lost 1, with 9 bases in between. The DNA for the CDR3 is TGTGCCAGCAGCTTGGGGTTGGACCGCACAGATACGCAGTATTTT. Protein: CASSLGLDRTDTQYF.

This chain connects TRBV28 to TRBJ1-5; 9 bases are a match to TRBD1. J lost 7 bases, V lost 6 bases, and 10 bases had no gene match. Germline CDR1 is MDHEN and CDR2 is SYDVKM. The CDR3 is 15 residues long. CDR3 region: CASSTTPTGGQPQHF. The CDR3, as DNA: TGTGCCAGCAGCACGACGCCGACAGGGGGGCAGCCCCAGCATTTT.

The CDR3 sequence: CSARDWAFGRGASSYEQYF. The CDR3 nucleotides read TGCAGTGCTAGAGATTGGGCCTTTGGAAGGGGCGCAAGCTCCTACGAGCAGTACTTC. The rearrangement uses TRBV20-1 and TRBJ2-7, with a tentative D call TRBD1 (5 bases). The CDR3 extends over 19 amino acids. Per the germline V gene, CDR1 is DFQATT and CDR2 is SNEGSKA (reference sequence). Between the trimmed V and J ends, which lost 0 bases and 0 bases, there was a span of 24 bases.

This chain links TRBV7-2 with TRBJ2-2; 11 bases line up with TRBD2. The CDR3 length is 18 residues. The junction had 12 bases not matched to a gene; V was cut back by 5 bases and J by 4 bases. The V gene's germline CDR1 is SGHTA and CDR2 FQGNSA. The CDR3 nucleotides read TGTGCCAGCAGCCCCCCCCAGGGACTAGCGGAGGTCACCGGGGAGCTGTTTTTT. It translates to CASSPPQGLAEVTGELFF.

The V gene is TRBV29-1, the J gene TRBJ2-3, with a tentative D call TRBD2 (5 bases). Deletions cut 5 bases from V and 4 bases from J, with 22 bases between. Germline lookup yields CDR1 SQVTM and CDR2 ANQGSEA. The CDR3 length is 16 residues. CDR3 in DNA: TGCAGCGTTCGATTTTTTAACGTCGGGGAAGCAGATACGCAGTATTTT. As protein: CSVRFFNVGEADTQYF.

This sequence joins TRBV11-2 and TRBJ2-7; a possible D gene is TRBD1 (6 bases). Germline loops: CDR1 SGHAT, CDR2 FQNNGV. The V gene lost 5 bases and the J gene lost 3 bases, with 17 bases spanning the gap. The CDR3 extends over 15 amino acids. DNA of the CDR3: TGTGCCAGCAGCCACACGACCGGACAGTACTACGAGCAGTACTTC. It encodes CASSHTTGQYYEQYF. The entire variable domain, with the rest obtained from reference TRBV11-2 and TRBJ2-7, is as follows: EAGVAQSPRYKIIEKRQSVAFWCNPISGHATLYWYQQILGQGPKLLIQFQNNGVVDDSQLPKDRFSAERLKGVDSTLKIQPAKLEDSAVYLCASSHTTGQYYEQYFGPGTRLTVT.

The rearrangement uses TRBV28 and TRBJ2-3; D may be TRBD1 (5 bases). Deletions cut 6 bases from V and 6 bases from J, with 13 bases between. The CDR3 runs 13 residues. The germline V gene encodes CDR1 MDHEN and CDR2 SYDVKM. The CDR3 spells CASRVRVPDTQYF. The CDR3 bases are TGTGCCAGCAGAGTCAGGGTCCCCGATACGCAGTATTTT. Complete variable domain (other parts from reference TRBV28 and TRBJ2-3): DVKVTQSSRYLVKRTGEKVFLECVQDMDHENMFWYRQDPGLGLRLIYFSYDVKMKEKGDIPEGYSVSREKKERFSLILESASTNQTSMYLCASRVRVPDTQYFGPGTRLTVL.

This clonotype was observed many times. The CDR3 loop reads CSAIAWDYPGETQYF. The CDR3 nucleotides read TGCAGTGCTATCGCCTGGGACTACCCAGGAGAGACCCAGTACTTC. This sequence joins TRBV20-1 and TRBJ2-5; 7 bases map to TRBD2. CDR1 and CDR2 from the germline V gene are DFQATT and SNEGSKA (reference sequence). J gave up 4 bases and V 4 bases, and 12 bases lay outside the gene matches. This CDR3 region has 15 residues.

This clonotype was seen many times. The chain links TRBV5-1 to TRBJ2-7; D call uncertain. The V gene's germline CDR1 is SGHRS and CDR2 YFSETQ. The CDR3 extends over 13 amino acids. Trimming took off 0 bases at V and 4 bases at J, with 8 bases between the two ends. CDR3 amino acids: CASSLADGYEQYF. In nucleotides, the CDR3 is TGCGCCAGCAGCTTGGCGGATGGTTACGAGCAGTACTTC. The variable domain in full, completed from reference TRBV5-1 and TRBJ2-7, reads KAGVTQTPRYLIKTRGQQVTLSCSPISGHRSVSWYQQTPGQGLQFLFEYFSETQRNKGNFPGRFSGRQFSNSRSEMNVSTLELGDSALYLCASSLADGYEQYFGPGTRLTVT.

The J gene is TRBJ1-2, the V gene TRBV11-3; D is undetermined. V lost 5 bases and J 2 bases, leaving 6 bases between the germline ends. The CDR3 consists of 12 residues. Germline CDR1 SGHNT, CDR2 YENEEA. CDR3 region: CASSHDNYGYTF. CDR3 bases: TGTGCCAGCAGCCATGACAACTATGGCTACACCTTC.

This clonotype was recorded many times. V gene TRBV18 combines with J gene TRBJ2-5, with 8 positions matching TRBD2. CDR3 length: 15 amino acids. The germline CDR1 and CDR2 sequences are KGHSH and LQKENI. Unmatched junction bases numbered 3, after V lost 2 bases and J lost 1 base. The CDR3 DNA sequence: TGTGCCAGCTCACCAGGCGGGGGGCTCCAAGAGACCCAGTACTTC. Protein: CASSPGGGLQETQYF.

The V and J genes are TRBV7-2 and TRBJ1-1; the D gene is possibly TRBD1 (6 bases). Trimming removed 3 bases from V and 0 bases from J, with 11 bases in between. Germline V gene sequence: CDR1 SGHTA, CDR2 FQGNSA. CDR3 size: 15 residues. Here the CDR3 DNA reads TGTGCCAGCAGCTTGGGAGGACAGATGAACACTGAAGCTTTCTTT. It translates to CASSLGGQMNTEAFF.

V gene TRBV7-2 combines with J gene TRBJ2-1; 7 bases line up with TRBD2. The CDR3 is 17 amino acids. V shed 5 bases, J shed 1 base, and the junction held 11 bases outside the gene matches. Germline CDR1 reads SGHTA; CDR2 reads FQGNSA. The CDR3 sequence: CASSGPGLLTSYNEQFF. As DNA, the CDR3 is TGTGCCAGCAGCGGACCGGGACTACTGACATCCTACAATGAGCAGTTCTTC.

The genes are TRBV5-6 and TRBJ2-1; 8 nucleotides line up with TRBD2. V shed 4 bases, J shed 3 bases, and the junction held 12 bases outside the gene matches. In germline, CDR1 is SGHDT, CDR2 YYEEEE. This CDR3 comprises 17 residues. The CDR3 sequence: CASSLDMGAGGYNEQFF. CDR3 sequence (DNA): TGTGCCAGCAGCCTGGACATGGGTGCGGGGGGCTACAATGAGCAGTTCTTC. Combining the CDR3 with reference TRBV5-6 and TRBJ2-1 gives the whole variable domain DAGVTQSPTHLIKTRGQQVTLRCSPKSGHDTVSWYQQALGQGPQFIFQYYEEEERQRGNFPDRFSGHQFPNYSSELNVNALLLGDSALYLCASSLDMGAGGYNEQFFGPGTRLTVL.

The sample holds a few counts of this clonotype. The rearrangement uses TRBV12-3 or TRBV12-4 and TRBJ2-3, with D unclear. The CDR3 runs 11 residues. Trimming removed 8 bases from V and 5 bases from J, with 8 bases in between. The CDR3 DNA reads TGTGCCAGCGGAATTGGAGATACGCAGTATTTT. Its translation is CASGIGDTQYF.

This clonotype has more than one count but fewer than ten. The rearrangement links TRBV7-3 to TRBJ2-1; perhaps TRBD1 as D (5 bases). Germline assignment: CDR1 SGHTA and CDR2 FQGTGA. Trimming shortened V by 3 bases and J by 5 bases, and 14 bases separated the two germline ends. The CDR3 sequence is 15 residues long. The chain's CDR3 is CASSLDNFGHNEQFF. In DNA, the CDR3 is TGTGCCAGCAGCTTGGACAACTTCGGGCACAATGAGCAGTTCTTC.

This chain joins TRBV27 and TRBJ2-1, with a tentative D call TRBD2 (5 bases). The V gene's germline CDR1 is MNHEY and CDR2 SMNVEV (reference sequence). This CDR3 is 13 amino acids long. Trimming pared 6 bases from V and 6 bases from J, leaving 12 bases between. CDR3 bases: TGTGCCAGCAGAAAACGGGCGGGCAATGAGCAGTTCTTC. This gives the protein CASRKRAGNEQFF.

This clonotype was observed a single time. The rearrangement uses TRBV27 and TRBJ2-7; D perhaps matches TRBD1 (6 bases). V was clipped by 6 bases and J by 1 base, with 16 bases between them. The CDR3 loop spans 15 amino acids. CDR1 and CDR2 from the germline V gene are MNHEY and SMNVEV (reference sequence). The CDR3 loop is CASRPWVQGSYEQYF. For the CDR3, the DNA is TGTGCCAGCAGGCCCTGGGTACAGGGTTCCTACGAGCAGTACTTC.

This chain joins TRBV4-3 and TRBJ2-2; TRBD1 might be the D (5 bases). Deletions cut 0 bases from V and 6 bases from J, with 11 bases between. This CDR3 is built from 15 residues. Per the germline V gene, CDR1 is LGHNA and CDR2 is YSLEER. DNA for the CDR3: TGCGCCAGCAGCCAAGATTGGGCCAGGGCCGGGGAGCTGTTTTTT. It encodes CASSQDWARAGELFF.

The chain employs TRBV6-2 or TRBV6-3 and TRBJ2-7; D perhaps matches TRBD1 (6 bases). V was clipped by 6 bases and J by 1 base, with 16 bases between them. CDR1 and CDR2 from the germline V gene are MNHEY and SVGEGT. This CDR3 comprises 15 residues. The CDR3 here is CASSLYRAQSYEQYF. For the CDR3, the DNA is TGTGCCAGCAGCTTGTACAGGGCCCAATCCTACGAGCAGTACTTC.

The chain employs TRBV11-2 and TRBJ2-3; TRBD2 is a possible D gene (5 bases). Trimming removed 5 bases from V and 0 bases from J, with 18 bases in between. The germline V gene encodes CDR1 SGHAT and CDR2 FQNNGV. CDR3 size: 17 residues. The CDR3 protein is CASSPQFRRFSTDTQYF. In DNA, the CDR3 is TGTGCCAGCAGCCCCCAATTTAGGAGGTTTAGCACAGATACGCAGTATTTT.

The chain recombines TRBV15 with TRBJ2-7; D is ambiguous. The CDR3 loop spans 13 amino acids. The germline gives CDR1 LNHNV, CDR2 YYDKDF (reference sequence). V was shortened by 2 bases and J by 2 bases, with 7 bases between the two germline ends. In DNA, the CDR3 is TGTGCCACCAGCAGACCTCCGGCCTACGAGCAGTACTTC. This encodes CATSRPPAYEQYF.

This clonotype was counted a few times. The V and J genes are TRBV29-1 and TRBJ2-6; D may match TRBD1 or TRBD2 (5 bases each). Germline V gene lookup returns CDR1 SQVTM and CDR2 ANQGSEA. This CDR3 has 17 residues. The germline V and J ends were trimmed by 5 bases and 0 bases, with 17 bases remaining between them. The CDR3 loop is CSVNSRAGSSGANVLTF. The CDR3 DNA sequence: TGCAGCGTTAATTCCAGGGCAGGGAGCTCTGGGGCCAACGTCCTGACTTTC.

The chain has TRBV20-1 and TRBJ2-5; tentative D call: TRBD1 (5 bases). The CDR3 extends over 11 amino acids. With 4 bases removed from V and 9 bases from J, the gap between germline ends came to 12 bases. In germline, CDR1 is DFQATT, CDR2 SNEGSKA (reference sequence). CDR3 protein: CSATTVMAQYF. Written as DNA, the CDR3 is TGCAGTGCTACGACAGTGATGGCCCAGTACTTC.

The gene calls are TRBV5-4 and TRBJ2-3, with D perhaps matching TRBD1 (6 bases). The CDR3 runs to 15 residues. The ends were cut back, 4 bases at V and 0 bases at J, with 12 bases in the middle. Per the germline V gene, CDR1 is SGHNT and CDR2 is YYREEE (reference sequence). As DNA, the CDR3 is TGTGCCAGCAGCCAGGGACACAAAAGCACAGATACGCAGTATTTT. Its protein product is CASSQGHKSTDTQYF. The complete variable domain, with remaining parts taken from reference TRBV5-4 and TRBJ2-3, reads ETGVTQSPTHLIKTRGQQVTLRCSSQSGHNTVSWYQQALGQGPQFIFQYYREEENGRGNFPPRFSGLQFPNYSSELNVNALELDDSALYLCASSQGHKSTDTQYFGPGTRLTVL.

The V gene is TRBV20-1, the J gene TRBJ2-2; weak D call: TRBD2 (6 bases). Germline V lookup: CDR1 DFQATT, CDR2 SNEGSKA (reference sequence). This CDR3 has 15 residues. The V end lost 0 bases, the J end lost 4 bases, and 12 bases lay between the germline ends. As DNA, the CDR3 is TGCAGTGCTAGAGATCGGGTCGGGGGCACCGGGGAGCTGTTTTTT. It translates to CSARDRVGGTGELFF.

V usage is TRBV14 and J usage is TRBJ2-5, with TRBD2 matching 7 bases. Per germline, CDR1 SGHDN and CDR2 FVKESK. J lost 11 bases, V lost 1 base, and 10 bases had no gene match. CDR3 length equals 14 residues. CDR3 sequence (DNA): TGTGCCAGCAGCCAAGGGGCGACTAGCCACCGGCAGTACTTC. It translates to CASSQGATSHRQYF.

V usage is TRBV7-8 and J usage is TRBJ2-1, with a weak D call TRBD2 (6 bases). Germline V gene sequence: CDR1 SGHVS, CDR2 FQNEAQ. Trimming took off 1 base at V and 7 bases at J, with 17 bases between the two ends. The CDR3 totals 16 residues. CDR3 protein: CASSLEGTPRENEQFF. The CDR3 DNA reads TGTGCCAGCAGCTTAGAAGGGACTCCTAGGGAGAATGAGCAGTTCTTC.

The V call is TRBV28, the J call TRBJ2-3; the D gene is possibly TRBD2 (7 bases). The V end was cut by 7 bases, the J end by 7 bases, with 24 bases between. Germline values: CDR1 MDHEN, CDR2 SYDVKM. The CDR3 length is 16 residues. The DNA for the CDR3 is TGTGCCAGCAATGGGAGGGGGGTACTACAGCGGAATACGCAGTATTTT. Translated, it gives CASNGRGVLQRNTQYF.

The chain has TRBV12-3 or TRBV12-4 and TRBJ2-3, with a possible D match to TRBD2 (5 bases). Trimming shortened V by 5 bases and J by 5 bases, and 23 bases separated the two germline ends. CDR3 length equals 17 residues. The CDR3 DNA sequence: TGTGCCAGCAGTACACTCCCAAAACTAGATTCAGTAGATACGCAGTATTTT. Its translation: CASSTLPKLDSVDTQYF.

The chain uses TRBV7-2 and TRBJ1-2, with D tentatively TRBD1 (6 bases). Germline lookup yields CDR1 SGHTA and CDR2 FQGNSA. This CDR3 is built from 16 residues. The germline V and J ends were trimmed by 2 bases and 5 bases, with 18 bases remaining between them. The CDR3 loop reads CASSLLLGAGGYGYTF. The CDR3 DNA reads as TGTGCCAGCAGCTTACTTCTGGGGGCTGGGGGGTATGGCTACACCTTC.